These 9 T cell receptor beta chains originate from one sample sequenced in a study of blood T cell repertoires in COVID-19. Here immunoSEQ multiplex PCR was the method, and the copy in TCRdb shows in-frame clones only, minus some. The sample consists of more than 300,000 clones, 91% of them appearing once. Sequences were obtained from PBMCs or T cells enriched from blood (not recorded which). The receptors derive from a woman between 40 and 50 years old who had been exposed to COVID-19.

The genes are TRBV14 and TRBJ2-3; D is perhaps TRBD1 (6 bases). In germline, CDR1 is SGHDN, CDR2 FVKESK. The CDR3 sequence is 15 residues long. The ends were cut back, 1 base at V and 1 base at J, with 9 bases in the middle. CDR3 sequence: CASSQAGARTDTQYF. The CDR3, as DNA: TGTGCCAGCAGCCAAGCAGGGGCCCGCACAGATACGCAGTATTTT.

This sequence joins TRBV2 and TRBJ1-1, with D possibly matching TRBD1 (6 bases). The V gene's germline CDR1 is SNHLY and CDR2 FYNNEI. This CDR3 is built from 14 residues. Trimming took off 6 bases at V and 2 bases at J, with 13 bases between the two ends. This chain's CDR3 is CASRYTGPNTEAFF. For the CDR3, the DNA is TGTGCCAGCAGGTATACAGGGCCCAACACTGAAGCTTTCTTT.

This clone was counted a few times. At one of its ends the junction is not consistent with the germline gene, which may arise from a read error. The rearrangement uses TRBV7-7 and TRBJ2-5; TRBD2 agrees at 10 bases. The CDR3 loop spans 17 amino acids. Germline CDR1 is SSHAT and CDR2 is FNYEAQ (reference sequence). The DNA of the CDR3 is TGTGCTAGCAGCCTAGGTGATACCAGCGGGAGGGAAGAGACCCAGTACTTC. Translation gives CASSLGDTSGREETQYF.

This sequence joins TRBV19 and TRBJ1-1, with a tentative D call TRBD1 (5 bases). V gave up 8 bases and J gave up 3 bases, with 13 bases separating them. The CDR3 sequence is 13 residues long. Germline CDR1 is LNHDA and CDR2 is SQIVND (reference sequence). CDR3 residues: CASSSGVYTEAFF. The CDR3, as DNA: TGTGCCAGTTCCTCGGGGGTGTACACTGAAGCTTTCTTT.

This clone has a single count. V gene TRBV6-1 combines with J gene TRBJ1-1; maybe TRBD1 (5 bases). From germline, CDR1 is MNHNS and CDR2 SASEGT. This CDR3 has 14 residues. V was pared by 3 bases and J by 3 bases, with 11 bases between. As DNA, the CDR3 is TGTGCCAGCAGTGAGGGGGGTAGAGACACTGAAGCTTTCTTT. Residues: CASSEGGRDTEAFF.

The V gene is TRBV30, the J gene TRBJ2-7, with TRBD1 identical over 9 bases. Trimming removed 1 base from V and 4 bases from J; junction bases left unmatched: 8. Germline CDR1 GTSNPN, CDR2 SVGIG (reference sequence). The CDR3 has 15 residues. The DNA of the CDR3 is TGTGCCTGGAGTGCAGACAGGGGGAGAGGGTACGAGCAGTACTTC. As protein: CAWSADRGRGYEQYF.

J is TRBJ2-7 and V is TRBV24-1, with TRBD2 matching 14 bases. V was clipped by 4 bases and J by 5 bases; unmatched bases: 6. CDR1 and CDR2 (germline): KGHDR, SFDVKD. The CDR3 extends over 16 amino acids. CDR3 loop: CATSDGTSGSWNEQYF. For the CDR3, the DNA is TGTGCCACCAGTGACGGGACTAGCGGGAGCTGGAACGAGCAGTACTTC.

The CDR3 region has the DNA TGTGCCACCAGTGACCCCAGGGCTCTAGCTTTCTTT. Amino acids: CATSDPRALAFF. The J gene is TRBJ1-1, the V gene TRBV24-1; weak D call: TRBD1 (5 bases). The V and J ends lost 4 bases and 10 bases respectively, with 12 bases between them. The CDR3 sequence is 12 residues long. The germline gives CDR1 KGHDR, CDR2 SFDVKD.

The rearrangement links TRBV18 to TRBJ2-3, with 11 bases that match TRBD2. Germline CDR1 reads KGHSH; CDR2 reads LQKENI. V dropped 3 bases and J dropped 2; count of bases not matched to a gene: 7. The length of the CDR3 is 17 residues. CDR3 DNA: TGTGCCAGCTCACCTACTAGCGGGAGCTTGTTCACAGATACGCAGTATTTT. Its protein is CASSPTSGSLFTDTQYF.